The subject of this entry is one T cell receptor (beta chain). The V and J ends lost 5 bases and 7 bases, in that order; junction bases with no gene match: 4. The CDR3 covers 14 residues. CDR1 and CDR2 (germline): SEHNR, FQNEAQ (reference sequence). Source study methods: Amplification of reference gene primers was used by the study to estimate nucleated cell counts. Assay used: immunoSEQ multiplex PCR; TCRdb lists only in-frame clones, some missing. Clone size and the V and J calls come from that table; the DNA yielded D and trimming. Of 150,000 to 200,000 clones in the sample, about 79% were seen once. The sample originates from a study of blood T cell repertoires in COVID-19. About the study: Some COVID-19 samples were acute and others convalescent; all came from the United States, Italy and Spain.

This chain uses TRBV7-9 with TRBJ1-4; 10 bases agree with TRBD1. Sequencing input: peripheral blood. This clonotype was obtained from a woman in her 70s with acute or convalescent COVID-19. The CDR3 bases are TGTGCCAGCAGCCTGGGACAGGGGTCTGAAAAACTGTTTTTT. Protein product: CASSLGQGSEKLFF.